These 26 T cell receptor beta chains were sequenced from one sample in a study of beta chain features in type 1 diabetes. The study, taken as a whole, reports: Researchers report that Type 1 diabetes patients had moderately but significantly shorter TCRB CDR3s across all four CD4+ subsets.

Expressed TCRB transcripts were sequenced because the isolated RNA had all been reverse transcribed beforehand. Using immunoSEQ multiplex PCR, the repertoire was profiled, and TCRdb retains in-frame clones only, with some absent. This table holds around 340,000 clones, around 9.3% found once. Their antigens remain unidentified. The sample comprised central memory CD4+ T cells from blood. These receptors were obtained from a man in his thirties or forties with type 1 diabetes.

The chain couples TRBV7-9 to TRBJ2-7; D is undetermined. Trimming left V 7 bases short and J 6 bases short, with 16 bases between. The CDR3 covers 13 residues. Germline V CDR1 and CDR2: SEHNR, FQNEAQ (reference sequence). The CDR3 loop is CASTGSARSEQYF. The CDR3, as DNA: TGTGCCAGCACCGGAAGCGCAAGGAGCGAGCAGTACTTC.

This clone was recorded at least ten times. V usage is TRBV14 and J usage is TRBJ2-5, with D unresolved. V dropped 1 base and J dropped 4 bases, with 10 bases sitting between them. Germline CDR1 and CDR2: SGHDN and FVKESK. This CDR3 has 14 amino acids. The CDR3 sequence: CASSQASGAETQYF. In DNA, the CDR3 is TGTGCCAGCAGCCAAGCCAGTGGAGCAGAGACCCAGTACTTC.

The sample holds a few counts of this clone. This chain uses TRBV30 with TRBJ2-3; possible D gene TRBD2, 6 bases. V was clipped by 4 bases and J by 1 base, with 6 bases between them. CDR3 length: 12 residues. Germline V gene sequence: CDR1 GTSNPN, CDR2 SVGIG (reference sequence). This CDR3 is CAWTSGTDTQYF. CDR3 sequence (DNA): TGTGCCTGGACTAGCGGCACAGATACGCAGTATTTT.

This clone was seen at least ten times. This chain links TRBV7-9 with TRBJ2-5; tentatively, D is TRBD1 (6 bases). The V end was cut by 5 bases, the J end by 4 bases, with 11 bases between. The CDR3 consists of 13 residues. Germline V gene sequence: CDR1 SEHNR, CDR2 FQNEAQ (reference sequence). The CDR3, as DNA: TGTGCCAGCAGCAACCAGGGGCCAGAGACCCAGTACTTC. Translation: CASSNQGPETQYF.

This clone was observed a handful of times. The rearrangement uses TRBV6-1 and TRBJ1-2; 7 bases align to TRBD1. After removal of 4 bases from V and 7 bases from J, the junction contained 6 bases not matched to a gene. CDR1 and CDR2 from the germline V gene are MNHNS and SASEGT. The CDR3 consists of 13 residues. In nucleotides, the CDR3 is TGTGCCAGCAGTGCGACAGGGAAGGGTGGCTACACCTTC. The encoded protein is CASSATGKGGYTF.

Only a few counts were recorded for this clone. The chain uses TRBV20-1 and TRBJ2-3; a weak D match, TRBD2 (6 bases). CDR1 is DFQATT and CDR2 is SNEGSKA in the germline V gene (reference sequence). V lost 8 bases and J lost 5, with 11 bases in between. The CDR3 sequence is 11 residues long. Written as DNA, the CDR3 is TGCAGTACAACAGCGGGAGATACGCAGTATTTT. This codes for CSTTAGDTQYF.

CDR3 loop: CASSLASGGWETQYF. Written as DNA, the CDR3 is TGCGCCAGCAGCTTGGCTAGCGGGGGCTGGGAGACCCAGTACTTC. The J gene is TRBJ2-5, the V gene TRBV5-1, with 10 bases matching TRBD2. The J segment lost 5 bases and the V segment lost 0 bases, leaving 4 bases of the junction unmatched. Per the germline V gene, CDR1 is SGHRS and CDR2 is YFSETQ. This CDR3 is built from 15 residues.

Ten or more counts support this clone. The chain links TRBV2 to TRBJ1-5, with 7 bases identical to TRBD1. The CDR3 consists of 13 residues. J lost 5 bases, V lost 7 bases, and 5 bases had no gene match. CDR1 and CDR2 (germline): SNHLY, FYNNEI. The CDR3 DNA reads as TGTGCCAGCAATAGCGACAGGGATCAGCCCCAGCATTTT. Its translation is CASNSDRDQPQHF.

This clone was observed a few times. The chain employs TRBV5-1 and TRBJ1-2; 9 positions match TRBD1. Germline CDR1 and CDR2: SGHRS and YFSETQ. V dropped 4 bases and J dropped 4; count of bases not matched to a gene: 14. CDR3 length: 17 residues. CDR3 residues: CASSAGTGSSTGYGYTF. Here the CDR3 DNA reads TGCGCCAGCAGCGCCGGGACAGGGTCCTCTACAGGCTATGGCTACACCTTC.

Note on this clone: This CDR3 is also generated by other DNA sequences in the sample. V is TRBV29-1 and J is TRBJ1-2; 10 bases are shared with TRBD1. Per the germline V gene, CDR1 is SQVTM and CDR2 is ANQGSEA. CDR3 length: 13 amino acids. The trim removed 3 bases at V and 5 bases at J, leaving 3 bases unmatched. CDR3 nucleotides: TGCAGCGTTGATTTGGGACAGGGGTATGGCTACACCTTC. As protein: CSVDLGQGYGYTF. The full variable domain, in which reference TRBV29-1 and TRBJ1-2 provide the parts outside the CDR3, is SAVISQKPSRDICQRGTSLTIQCQVDSQVTMMFWYRQQPGQSLTLIATANQGSEATYESGFVIDKFPISRPNLTFSTLTVSNMSPEDSSIYLCSVDLGQGYGYTFGSGTRLTVV.

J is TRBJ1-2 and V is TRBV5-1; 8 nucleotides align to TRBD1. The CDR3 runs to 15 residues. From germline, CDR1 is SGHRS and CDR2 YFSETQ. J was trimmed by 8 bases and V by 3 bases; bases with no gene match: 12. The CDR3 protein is CASSSTSQGAEGYTF. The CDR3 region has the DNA TGCGCCAGCAGCTCCACGTCTCAGGGGGCGGAGGGCTACACCTTC.

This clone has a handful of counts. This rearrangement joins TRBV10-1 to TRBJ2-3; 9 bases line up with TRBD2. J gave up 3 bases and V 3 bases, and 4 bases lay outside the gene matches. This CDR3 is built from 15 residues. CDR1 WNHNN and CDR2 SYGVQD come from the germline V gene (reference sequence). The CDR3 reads CASSEARGGTDTQYF. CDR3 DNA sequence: TGCGCCAGCAGTGAAGCGCGGGGGGGAACAGATACGCAGTATTTT.

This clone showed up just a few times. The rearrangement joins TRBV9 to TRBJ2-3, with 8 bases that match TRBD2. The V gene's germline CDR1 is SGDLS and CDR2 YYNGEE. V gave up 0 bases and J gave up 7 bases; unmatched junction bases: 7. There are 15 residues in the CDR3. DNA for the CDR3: TGTGCCAGCAGCGTAGTCGGGGGGGCCGGAAATACGCAGTATTTT. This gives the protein CASSVVGGAGNTQYF.

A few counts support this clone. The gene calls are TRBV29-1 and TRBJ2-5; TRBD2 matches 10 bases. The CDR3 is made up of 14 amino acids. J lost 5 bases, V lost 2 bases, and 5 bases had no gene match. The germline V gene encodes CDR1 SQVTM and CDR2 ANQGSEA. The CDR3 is CSVESSGGTETQYF. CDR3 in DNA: TGCAGCGTTGAATCTAGCGGGGGAACGGAGACCCAGTACTTC.

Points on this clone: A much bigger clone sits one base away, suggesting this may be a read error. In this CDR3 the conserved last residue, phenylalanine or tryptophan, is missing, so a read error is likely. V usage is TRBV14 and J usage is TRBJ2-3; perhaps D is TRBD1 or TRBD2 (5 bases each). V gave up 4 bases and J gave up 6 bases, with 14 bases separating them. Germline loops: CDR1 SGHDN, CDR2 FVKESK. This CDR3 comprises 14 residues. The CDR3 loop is CASSLLTGADTQYL. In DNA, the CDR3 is TGTGCCAGCAGCCTCTTGACCGGGGCGGATACGCAGTATCTT.

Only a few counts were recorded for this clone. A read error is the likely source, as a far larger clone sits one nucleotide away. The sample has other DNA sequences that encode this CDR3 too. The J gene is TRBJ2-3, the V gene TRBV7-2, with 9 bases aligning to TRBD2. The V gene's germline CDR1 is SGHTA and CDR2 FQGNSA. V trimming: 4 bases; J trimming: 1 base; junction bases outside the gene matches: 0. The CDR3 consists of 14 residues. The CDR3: CASSSSGGTDTQYF. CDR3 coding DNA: TGTGCCAGCAGCTCTAGCGGGGGCACAGATACGCAGTATTTT.

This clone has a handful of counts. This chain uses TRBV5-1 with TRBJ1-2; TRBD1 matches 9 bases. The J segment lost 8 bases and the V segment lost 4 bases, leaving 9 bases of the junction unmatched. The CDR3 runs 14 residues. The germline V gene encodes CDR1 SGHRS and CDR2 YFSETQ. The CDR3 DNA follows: TGCGCCAGCAGCCCACAGGGGGCTGAGAGCGGCTACACCTTC. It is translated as CASSPQGAESGYTF.

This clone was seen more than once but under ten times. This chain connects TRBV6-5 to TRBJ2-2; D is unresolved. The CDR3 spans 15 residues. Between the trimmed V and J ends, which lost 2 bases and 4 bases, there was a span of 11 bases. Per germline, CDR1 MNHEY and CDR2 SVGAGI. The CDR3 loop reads CASSYAGSFTGELFF. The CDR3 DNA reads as TGTGCCAGCAGTTACGCCGGATCTTTCACCGGGGAGCTGTTTTTT.

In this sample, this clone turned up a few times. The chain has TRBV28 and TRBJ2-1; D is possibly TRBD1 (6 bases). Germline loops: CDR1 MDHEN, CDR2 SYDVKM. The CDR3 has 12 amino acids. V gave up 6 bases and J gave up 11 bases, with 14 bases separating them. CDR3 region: CASSIQGMQQFF. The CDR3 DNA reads TGTGCCAGCAGCATACAGGGTATGCAGCAGTTCTTC.

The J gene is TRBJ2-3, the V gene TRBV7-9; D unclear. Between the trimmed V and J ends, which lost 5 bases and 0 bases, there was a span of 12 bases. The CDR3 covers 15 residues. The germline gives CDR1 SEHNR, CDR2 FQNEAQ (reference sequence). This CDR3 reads CASSERRISTDTQYF. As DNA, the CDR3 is TGTGCCAGCAGCGAACGACGGATTAGCACAGATACGCAGTATTTT. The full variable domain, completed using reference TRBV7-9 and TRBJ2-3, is DTGVSQNPRHKITKRGQNVTFRCDPISEHNRLYWYRQTLGQGPEFLTYFQNEAQLEKSRLLSDRFSAERPKGSFSTLEIQRTEQGDSAMYLCASSERRISTDTQYFGPGTRLTVL.

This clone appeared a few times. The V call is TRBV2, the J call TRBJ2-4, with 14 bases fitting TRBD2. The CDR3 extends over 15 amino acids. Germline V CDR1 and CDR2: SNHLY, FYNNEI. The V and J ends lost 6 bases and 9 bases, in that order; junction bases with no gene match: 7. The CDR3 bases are TGTGCCAGCAGCCCGGGACTAGCGGGGGAGGGCATTCAGTACTTC. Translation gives CASSPGLAGEGIQYF.

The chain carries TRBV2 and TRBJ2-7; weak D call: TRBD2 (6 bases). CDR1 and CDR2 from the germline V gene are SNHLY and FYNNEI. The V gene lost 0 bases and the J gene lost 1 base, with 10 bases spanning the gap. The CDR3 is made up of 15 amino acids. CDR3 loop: CASSEALGRSYEQYF. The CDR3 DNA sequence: TGTGCCAGCAGTGAAGCGCTTGGGAGGTCCTACGAGCAGTACTTC. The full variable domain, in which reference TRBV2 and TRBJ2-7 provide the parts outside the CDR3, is EPEVTQTPSHQVTQMGQEVILRCVPISNHLYFYWYRQILGQKVEFLVSFYNNEISEKSEIFDDQFSVERPDGSNFTLKIRSTKLEDSAMYFCASSEALGRSYEQYFGPGTRLTVT.

CDR3 region: CASSSHTNEQFF. The CDR3 nucleotides are TGTGCCAGCAGTTCTCACACCAATGAGCAGTTCTTC. The chain links TRBV6-5 to TRBJ2-1, with D hard to call. CDR3 length: 12 amino acids. Germline CDR1 is MNHEY and CDR2 is SVGAGI. V was pared by 4 bases and J by 6 bases, with 7 bases between.

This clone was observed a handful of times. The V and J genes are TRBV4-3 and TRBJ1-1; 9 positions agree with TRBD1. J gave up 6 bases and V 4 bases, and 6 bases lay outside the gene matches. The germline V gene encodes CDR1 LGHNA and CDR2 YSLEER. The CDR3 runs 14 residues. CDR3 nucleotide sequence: TGCGCCAGCAGCCTGGGACAGGGTAGCCCTGAAGCTTTCTTT. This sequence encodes CASSLGQGSPEAFF.

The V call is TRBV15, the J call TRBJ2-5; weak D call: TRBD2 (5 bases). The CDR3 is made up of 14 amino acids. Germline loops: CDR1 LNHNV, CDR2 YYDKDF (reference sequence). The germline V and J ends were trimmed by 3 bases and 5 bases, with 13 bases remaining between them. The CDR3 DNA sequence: TGTGCCACCAGCAGTGGGTCTGGCGGGGAGACCCAGTACTTC. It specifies CATSSGSGGETQYF.

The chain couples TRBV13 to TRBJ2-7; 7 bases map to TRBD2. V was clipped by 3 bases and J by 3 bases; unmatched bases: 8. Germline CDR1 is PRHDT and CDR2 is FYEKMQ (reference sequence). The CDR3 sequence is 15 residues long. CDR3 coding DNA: TGTGCCAGCAGCTTCAGCGGGGAAAAGGGCTACGAGCAGTACTTC. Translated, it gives CASSFSGEKGYEQYF. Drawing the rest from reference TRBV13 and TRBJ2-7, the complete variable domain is AAGVIQSPRHLIKEKRETATLKCYPIPRHDTVYWYQQGPGQDPQFLISFYEKMQSDKGSIPDRFSAQQFSDYHSELNMSSLELGDSALYFCASSFSGEKGYEQYFGPGTRLTVT.